These T cell receptor beta chains were read from a single sample in a study of T cell repertoires in cytomegalovirus infection. Their recognized antigens are unknown. TCRdb ran MiXCR on the reads and lists one entry per CDR3 protein. Counted here are tens of thousands of distinct CDR3 sequences, roughly 20% occurring once; the ten biggest clones make up approximately 68%. Sequencing was performed on CD8+ T cells from cultured PBMCs, taken from culture after CMV antigen stimulation. The receptor set was obtained from a human donor in good health (CMV status not recorded). Some clones in this sample may be carry-over from other donors' samples. Each CDR3 is given with its conserved first and last residue. Each record gives: J gene, V gene, clone size, D gene, CDR3 protein, CDR3 DNA. The D gene is left open where the match is weak. Clone size, where shown, is once, few, many, or a class for clones that have expanded.

>TRBJ2-7|TRBV7-9|few|.
CASSLRTNYEQYF
TGTGCCAGCAGCCTCCGGACAAACTACGAGCAGTACTTC
>TRBJ1-1|TRBV6-2/TRBV6-3|few|.
CASSFKLQGSGTEAFF
TGTGCCAGCAGCTTCAAATTACAGGGATCTGGCACTGAAGCTTTCTTT
>TRBJ1-4|TRBV12-3/TRBV12-4|.|.
CASSLRPGLSEKLFF
TGTGCCAGCAGTTTACGGCCGGGCTTAAGTGAAAAACTGTTTTTT
>TRBJ1-6|TRBV4-3|.|.
CASSQDPTGRDSPLHF
TGCGCCAGCAGCCAAGATCCTACAGGGAGGGATTCACCCCTCCACTTT
>TRBJ2-1|TRBV4-3|.|.
CASSQEGFEQFF
TGCGCCAGCAGCCAAGAGGGGTTTGAGCAGTTCTTC
>TRBJ1-1|TRBV19|.|.
CASSTRSGNTEAFF
TGTGCCAGTAGTACCCGGTCCGGGAACACTGAAGCTTTCTTT
>TRBJ1-1|TRBV6-5|.|.
CASSYSVEDGFAEAFF
TGTGCCAGCAGTTACTCTGTGGAGGACGGATTTGCTGAAGCTTTCTTT
>TRBJ2-2|TRBV12-3/TRBV12-4|.|.
CASSWGGLNTGELFF
TGTGCCAGCAGTTGGGGGGGGCTAAACACCGGGGAGCTGTTTTTT
>TRBJ2-7|TRBV28|many|TRBD1
CASSTQDRGYEQYF
TGTGCCAGCAGTACCCAGGACAGGGGTTACGAGCAGTACTTC
>TRBJ2-1|TRBV27|.|.
CASSPQGGEQFF
TGTGCCAGCAGTCCTCAGGGGGGCGAGCAGTTCTTC
>TRBJ1-1|TRBV6-1|few|.
CASRQDRVTEAFF
TGTGCCAGCAGACAGGATAGAGTCACTGAAGCTTTCTTT
>TRBJ2-7|TRBV4-3|few|TRBD2
CASSQGTSEIYEQYF
TGCGCCAGCAGCCAAGGGACTAGCGAGATCTACGAGCAGTACTTC
>TRBJ1-3|TRBV12-3/TRBV12-4|.|TRBD1
CASSSGTGGGNTIYF
TGTGCCAGCAGTTCCGGGACAGGGGGTGGAAACACCATATATTTT
>TRBJ2-7|TRBV30|many|.
CAWSPLEYEQYF
TGTGCCTGGAGTCCCCTGGAATACGAGCAGTACTTC
>TRBJ1-1|TRBV7-2|.|.
CASSLDWYTNTEAFF
TGTGCCAGCAGCTTAGATTGGTACACGAACACTGAAGCTTTCTTT
>TRBJ2-5|TRBV12-5|few|TRBD2
CASGLGASGGREETQYF
TGTGCTAGTGGTTTGGGGGCTAGCGGGGGCCGGGAGGAGACCCAGTACTTC
>TRBJ1-4|TRBV7-9|few|.
CASSVPPGRLSRGTNEKLFF
TGTGCCAGCAGCGTCCCGCCTGGCAGATTATCGCGTGGAACTAATGAAAAACTGTTTTTT
>TRBJ2-7|TRBV7-2|many|TRBD2
CASSLLAGAEQYF
TGTGCCAGCAGCTTACTTGCGGGAGCCGAGCAGTACTTC
>TRBJ2-1|TRBV11-3|many|TRBD2
CASSTRRLAGDNEQFF
TGTGCCAGCAGCACGAGACGACTAGCGGGGGACAATGAGCAGTTCTTC
>TRBJ1-6|TRBV7-6|.|.
CASSSPDGLNSPLHF
TGTGCCAGCAGCTCCCCCGATGGATTGAATTCACCCCTCCACTTT
>TRBJ2-7|TRBV4-1|many|.
CASSQDAGTVSYEQYF
TGCGCCAGCAGCCAAGATGCGGGGACAGTCTCCTACGAGCAGTACTTC
>TRBJ2-7|TRBV7-3|.|.
CASSLGWGSYEQYF
TGTGCCAGCAGCCTAGGTTGGGGGTCCTACGAGCAGTACTTC
>TRBJ1-2|TRBV7-3|.|.
CASRRPSGRNYGYTF
TGTGCCAGCAGGCGACCGTCCGGACGGAACTATGGCTACACCTTC
>TRBJ1-2|TRBV27|few|.
CASSLSRRDGYTF
TGTGCCAGCAGTTTATCGCGCAGGGATGGCTACACCTTC
>TRBJ1-1|TRBV6-5|.|.
CASSYHREIPNTEAFF
TGTGCCAGCAGTTATCATAGGGAAATTCCGAACACTGAAGCTTTCTTT
>TRBJ2-3|TRBV6-1|.|TRBD2
CASSEIAGGPDTQYF
TGTGCCAGCAGTGAAATAGCGGGGGGGCCAGATACGCAGTATTTT
>TRBJ2-1|TRBV7-6|few|.
CASSSRDSIHNEQFF
TGTGCCAGCAGCTCCCGGGACTCCATTCACAATGAGCAGTTCTTC
>TRBJ2-1|TRBV28|.|.
CASTPGLEGYDEQFF
TGTGCCAGCACCCCGGGTCTGGAGGGGTACGATGAGCAGTTCTTC
>TRBJ2-1|TRBV12-3/TRBV12-4|few|TRBD2
CASSLSGDEQFF
TGTGCCAGCAGTCTCAGCGGGGATGAGCAGTTCTTC
>TRBJ2-7|TRBV11-2|.|TRBD2
CASSLGGGGYEQYF
TGTGCCAGCAGCTTGGGCGGGGGTGGCTACGAGCAGTACTTC
>TRBJ2-5|TRBV2|.|TRBD1
CASRDRGRLDPETQYF
TGTGCCAGCAGGGACAGGGGGCGACTAGATCCAGAGACCCAGTACTTC
>TRBJ1-2|TRBV7-2|few|.
CASTPGINYGYTF
TGTGCCAGCACCCCGGGCATTAACTATGGCTACACCTTC
>TRBJ1-5|TRBV6-2/TRBV6-3|.|TRBD1
CASSYSLLTGQVYQPQHF
TGTGCCAGCAGTTACTCCTTACTTACTGGACAGGTCTATCAGCCCCAGCATTTT
>TRBJ2-2|TRBV20-1|.|TRBD2
CSARAFRGVEVGELFF
TGCAGTGCTAGAGCGTTTCGGGGGGTCGAGGTCGGGGAGCTGTTTTTT
>TRBJ1-1|TRBV6-2/TRBV6-3|.|.
CASSTGTEAFF
TGTGCCAGCAGTACCGGGACCGAAGCTTTCTTT